This TCR beta chain is drawn from a study of CD8+ T cells in alopecia areata. Broader study findings: Scalp data also include sequences from resident alphabeta T cells of normal skin.

Extraction and reverse transcription of RNA yielded cDNA as the sequencing template. The data were produced by immunoSEQ multiplex PCR, yet TCRdb's version contains in-frame clones alone and is incomplete. The profile shows more than 90,000 clones, around 61% of them singletons. From germline, CDR1 is LNHNV and CDR2 YYDKDF (reference sequence). Trimming pared 9 bases from V and 2 bases from J, leaving 13 bases between. The CDR3 has 13 residues. On this clone itself: Its antigen remains unknown.

The clonotype comes from a human donor in good health. The genes are TRBV15 and TRBJ1-2; TRBD1 is a possible D gene (6 bases). Sequencing input: CD4+ T cells sorted from blood. As DNA, the CDR3 is TGTGCCACTGCCGGGACACCCAACTATGGCTACACCTTC. Protein sequence: CATAGTPNYGYTF. The full variable domain, in which reference TRBV15 and TRBJ1-2 provide the parts outside the CDR3, is DAMVIQNPRYQVTQFGKPVTLSCSQTLNHNVMYWYQQKSSQAPKLLFHYYDKDFNNEADTPDNFQSRRPNTSFCFLDIRSPGLGDTAMYLCATAGTPNYGYTFGSGTRLTVV.